The 32 T cell receptor beta chains in this list originate from one sample, sequenced in a study of blood T cell repertoires in COVID-19 (dated by TCRdb to the early 2020s). The library was generated by the immunoSEQ multiplex PCR assay. TCRdb retrieved this table from immuneACCESS and kept in-frame rearrangements only. Not all clones are present; in checked studies, unresolved V genes account for under half, and no reason is known for the remainder. In this sample the table shows around 56,000 clones, about 90% of which occur a single time. The biggest ten clones account for approximately 6.9% of the sample. Material: peripheral blood. Receptors originate from a man aged 60 to 69 with active or convalescent COVID-19.

The chain links TRBV5-1 to TRBJ2-5; D gene unclear. The CDR3 is made up of 15 amino acids. V was pared by 1 base and J by 4 bases, with 14 bases between. CDR1 and CDR2 from the germline V gene are SGHRS and YFSETQ. For the CDR3, the DNA is TGCGCCAGCAGCTTGTCCCTCGGGTCCCGAGAGACCCAGTACTTC. Its translation: CASSLSLGSRETQYF.

This chain uses TRBV2 with TRBJ2-1; D possibly corresponds to TRBD2 (6 bases). Per the germline V gene, CDR1 is SNHLY and CDR2 is FYNNEI. The length of the CDR3 is 11 residues. Trimming removed 7 bases from V and 9 bases from J, with 10 bases in between. The CDR3 reads CASTSGREQFF. The CDR3 region has the DNA TGTGCCAGCACCAGCGGGCGTGAGCAGTTCTTC.

In this sample, this clone turned up a few times. This chain joins TRBV9 and TRBJ2-2, with D unresolved. CDR1 SGDLS and CDR2 YYNGEE come from the germline V gene. CDR3 size: 15 residues. V lost 0 bases to trimming and J lost 0 bases, with 6 bases between them. CDR3 residues: CASSVVAANTGELFF. The CDR3 coding sequence is TGTGCCAGCAGCGTAGTAGCAGCGAACACCGGGGAGCTGTTTTTT.

V gene TRBV9 combines with J gene TRBJ2-5; TRBD1 matches 9 bases. Germline loops: CDR1 SGDLS, CDR2 YYNGEE. The CDR3 spans 14 residues. Trimming at V came to 7 bases and at J to 4 bases, leaving 8 bases not matched to a gene. The CDR3 sequence is CASRGQGKGETQYF. DNA of the CDR3: TGTGCCAGCCGAGGACAGGGGAAGGGAGAGACCCAGTACTTC.

V and J are TRBV6-5 and TRBJ2-4; TRBD2 matches 7 bases. Germline CDR1 is MNHEY and CDR2 is SVGAGI. Trimming cost V 6 bases and J 4 bases; bases outside gene matches: 6. CDR3 length: 14 residues. The CDR3 nucleotides read TGTGCCAGCAGGCTGAGCGGGGTTAAAAACATTCAGTACTTC. Residues: CASRLSGVKNIQYF.

V is TRBV7-3 and J is TRBJ2-5, with D tentatively TRBD1 (5 bases). The CDR3 loop spans 13 amino acids. From germline, CDR1 is SGHTA and CDR2 FQGTGA. Trimming stripped 5 bases from V and 5 bases from J, with 12 bases between. As DNA, the CDR3 is TGTGCCAGCAGCCAGACAGTTCGGGAGACCCAGTACTTC. It encodes CASSQTVRETQYF.

The chain carries TRBV5-6 and TRBJ1-5, with 9 bases lining up with TRBD1. The CDR3 loop spans 16 amino acids. CDR1 and CDR2 (germline): SGHDT, YYEEEE. The junction had 6 bases not matched to a gene; V was cut back by 4 bases and J by 1 base. Here the CDR3 reads CASSPDRGTSNQPQHF. CDR3 DNA sequence: TGTGCCAGCAGCCCAGACAGGGGGACGAGCAATCAGCCCCAGCATTTT.

V is TRBV6-1 and J is TRBJ1-6, with 7 bases that match TRBD1. The CDR3 is made up of 16 amino acids. In germline, CDR1 is MNHNS, CDR2 SASEGT. After removal of 4 bases from V and 4 bases from J, the junction contained 7 bases not matched to a gene. The CDR3, as DNA: TGTGCCAGCAGTGTTAGTGGACAGGTGTATAATTCACCCCTCCACTTT. It encodes CASSVSGQVYNSPLHF.

The chain couples TRBV7-2 to TRBJ2-1; weak D call: TRBD2 (7 bases). The CDR3 has 15 amino acids. Germline values: CDR1 SGHTA, CDR2 FQGNSA. Trimming left V 6 bases short and J 6 bases short, with 18 bases between. The CDR3 loop reads CASRRRGGSLNEQFF. Here the CDR3 DNA reads TGTGCCAGCAGGAGAAGGGGGGGGAGCCTCAATGAGCAGTTCTTC.

The gene calls are TRBV12-5 and TRBJ1-5; tentatively, D is TRBD1 (5 bases). CDR1 and CDR2 (germline): LGHNT, FRNRAP. Trimming pared 7 bases from V and 4 bases from J, leaving 11 bases between. CDR3 length: 13 amino acids. Here the CDR3 DNA reads TGTGCTAGTGCCTTGACAGATAATCAGCCCCAGCATTTT. Amino acid sequence: CASALTDNQPQHF.

The chain couples TRBV15 to TRBJ1-1; D unresolved. The germline gives CDR1 LNHNV, CDR2 YYDKDF (reference sequence). The CDR3 is 15 amino acids. Deletions cut 5 bases from V and 0 bases from J, with 13 bases between. The CDR3 coding sequence is TGTGCCACCAGCCTCAGGAGGATCATGAACACTGAAGCTTTCTTT. This encodes CATSLRRIMNTEAFF.

J is TRBJ2-1 and V is TRBV11-2, with 9 bases fitting TRBD2. The CDR3 consists of 15 residues. CDR1 is SGHAT and CDR2 is FQNNGV in the germline V gene. After removal of 4 bases from V and 5 bases from J, the junction contained 6 bases not matched to a gene. This chain's CDR3 is CASSSGTSSHNEQFF. The CDR3 nucleotides are TGTGCCAGCAGCTCAGGGACTAGCTCGCACAATGAGCAGTTCTTC.

This clone has a single count. The chain is built from TRBV5-1 and TRBJ2-7, with TRBD2 matching 9 bases. This CDR3 is 15 amino acids long. The J segment lost 4 bases and the V segment lost 0 bases, leaving 5 bases of the junction unmatched. The V gene's germline CDR1 is SGHRS and CDR2 YFSETQ. In nucleotides, the CDR3 is TGCGCCAGCAGCTTGGAGGCGGGAGGGCCGTACGAGCAGTACTTC. Translating it yields CASSLEAGGPYEQYF.

The chain joins TRBV5-1 to TRBJ2-7, with 7 bases that match TRBD1. The CDR3 length is 13 residues. Germline-derived CDR1 and CDR2 are SGHRS and YFSETQ. The V and J ends lost 7 bases and 3 bases, in that order; junction bases with no gene match: 7. CDR3 sequence: CASLSGQVYEQYF. The CDR3 DNA is TGCGCCAGCCTCAGTGGACAGGTCTACGAGCAGTACTTC.

The chain recombines TRBV27 with TRBJ1-2, with TRBD1 matching over 7 bases. The CDR3 is 16 amino acids. V was pared by 4 bases and J by 4 bases, with 12 bases of the junction left unmatched. Germline lookup yields CDR1 MNHEY and CDR2 SMNVEV (reference sequence). CDR3 sequence reads: CASSSNGQEYLYGYTF. The CDR3 DNA reads as TGTGCCAGCAGTTCAAACGGACAGGAATATCTCTATGGCTACACCTTC.

The chain recombines TRBV7-8 with TRBJ2-7; no definite D call. Trimming shortened V by 1 base and J by 4 bases, and 14 bases separated the two germline ends. The length of the CDR3 is 15 residues. Germline V gene data show CDR1 as SGHVS and CDR2 as FQNEAQ. The CDR3 coding sequence is TGTGCCAGCAGCTTAGGTTCCCTAGTTAGGTACGAGCAGTACTTC. This sequence encodes CASSLGSLVRYEQYF.

The chain links TRBV3-1 (or the pseudogene TRBV3-2) to TRBJ1-3, with TRBD1 as a possible D gene (5 bases). This CDR3 contains 15 residues. Germline CDR1 LGHDT, CDR2 YNNKEL (reference sequence). With 1 base removed from V and 1 base from J, the gap between germline ends came to 8 bases. The CDR3 here is CASSQGAGSGNTIYF. DNA of the CDR3: TGTGCCAGCAGCCAAGGGGCAGGGTCTGGAAACACCATATATTTT.

The chain carries TRBV6-6 and TRBJ1-2; the D gene is possibly TRBD1 (6 bases). Germline assignment: CDR1 MNHNY and CDR2 SVGAGI (reference sequence). This CDR3 has 13 residues. The V and J ends lost 9 bases and 2 bases respectively, with 13 bases between them. CDR3 loop: CASSRTVNYGYTF. Here the CDR3 DNA reads TGTGCCAGTAGTAGGACAGTAAACTATGGCTACACCTTC.

The chain couples TRBV9 to TRBJ2-5, with 11 bases lining up with TRBD2. This CDR3 is 15 amino acids long. Germline trimming cut 3 bases from V and 3 bases from J; bases unmatched to any gene: 4. The V gene's germline CDR1 is SGDLS and CDR2 YYNGEE. Here the CDR3 reads CASSGRLAGKETQYF. CDR3 DNA: TGTGCCAGCAGCGGCCGACTAGCGGGGAAAGAGACCCAGTACTTC.

CDR3 sequence (DNA): TGTGCCAGCAGTCCGAGTGGGGCAGGGCGAGGCTACACCTTC. Its protein product is CASSPSGAGRGYTF. This chain links TRBV2 with TRBJ1-2, with a possible D match to TRBD1 (5 bases). Trimming cost V 5 bases and J 8 bases, with 18 bases left between them. The V gene's germline CDR1 is SNHLY and CDR2 FYNNEI. The CDR3 consists of 14 residues.

A note on this clone: In the same sample, other DNA sequences code for this CDR3. The gene calls are TRBV7-9 and TRBJ2-7, with TRBD2 matching 9 bases. This CDR3 spans 14 amino acids. The V gene end was trimmed by 3 bases and the J gene end by 3 bases; junction bases not matched to a gene: 3. Germline V CDR1 and CDR2: SEHNR, FQNEAQ (reference sequence). CDR3 sequence reads: CASSLLAGSYEQYF. The DNA for the CDR3 is TGTGCCAGCAGCTTGCTAGCGGGGAGCTACGAGCAGTACTTC.

V is TRBV19 and J is TRBJ2-1; TRBD1 matches at 8 bases. The germline CDR1 and CDR2 sequences are LNHDA and SQIVND (reference sequence). The junction had 10 bases not matched to a gene; V was cut back by 4 bases and J by 8 bases. This CDR3 contains 15 residues. CDR3 coding DNA: TGTGCCAGTAGTAGGGTTGGGACAGGTTATGATGAGCAGTTCTTC. Amino acid sequence: CASSRVGTGYDEQFF.

The chain employs TRBV6-2 or TRBV6-3 and TRBJ2-3; D might be TRBD2 (6 bases). The ends were cut back, 4 bases at V and 2 bases at J, with 13 bases in the middle. Germline loops: CDR1 MNHEY, CDR2 SVGEGT. This CDR3 comprises 15 residues. This CDR3 is CASSLDGRNTDTQYF. The DNA of the CDR3 is TGTGCCAGCAGTTTGGACGGGAGAAACACAGATACGCAGTATTTT.

The gene calls are TRBV24-1 and TRBJ2-7; possible D gene TRBD1, 5 bases. Germline assignment: CDR1 KGHDR and CDR2 SFDVKD. This CDR3 contains 14 residues. The V end was cut by 1 base, the J end by 2 bases, with 8 bases between. CDR3 sequence: CATSDFDSPYEQYF. The DNA of the CDR3 is TGTGCCACCAGTGATTTTGACAGTCCCTACGAGCAGTACTTC.

The chain has TRBV4-3 and TRBJ2-3; 13 positions match TRBD2. The CDR3 loop spans 17 amino acids. Trimming at V came to 4 bases and at J to 4 bases, leaving 8 bases not matched to a gene. Per the germline V gene, CDR1 is LGHNA and CDR2 is YSLEER. CDR3 nucleotides: TGCGCCAGCAGCCGGTTCGGGACTAGCGGGGTCGCAGATACGCAGTATTTT. The encoded protein is CASSRFGTSGVADTQYF.

The chain couples TRBV27 to TRBJ1-1; 7 positions match TRBD1. V trimming: 4 bases; J trimming: 0 bases; junction bases outside the gene matches: 8. Germline V gene data show CDR1 as MNHEY and CDR2 as SMNVEV (reference sequence). The CDR3 contains 16 residues. The CDR3 coding sequence is TGTGCCAGCAGTTCCCTAGACAGGGTAATGAACACTGAAGCTTTCTTT. Residues: CASSSLDRVMNTEAFF.

CDR3 in DNA: TGTGCCAGCTCACCCCCCGGGGCAGGGGCGATCACCGGGGAGCTGTTTTTT. It codes for CASSPPGAGAITGELFF. J is TRBJ2-2 and V is TRBV18; D might be TRBD1 (6 bases). The V gene lost 3 bases and the J gene lost 4 bases, with 18 bases spanning the gap. The germline CDR1 and CDR2 sequences are KGHSH and LQKENI. CDR3 length equals 17 residues.

The chain couples TRBV2 to TRBJ2-7, with D possibly TRBD2 on 6 matching bases. CDR1 and CDR2 (germline): SNHLY, FYNNEI. The CDR3 runs 14 residues. With 6 bases removed from V and 2 bases from J, the gap between germline ends came to 14 bases. CDR3 region: CASRPGDLTYEQYF. The CDR3 coding sequence is TGTGCCAGCAGACCGGGGGATCTCACCTACGAGCAGTACTTC.

The chain uses TRBV5-6 and TRBJ1-5; the D is unclear. Germline CDR1 and CDR2: SGHDT and YYEEEE. The length of the CDR3 is 14 residues. The ends were cut back, 4 bases at V and 3 bases at J, with 11 bases in the middle. Written as DNA, the CDR3 is TGTGCCAGCAGCCGCCGGACTAACAATCAGCCCCAGCATTTT. This translates into CASSRRTNNQPQHF. The variable domain in full, with the rest retrieved from reference TRBV5-6 and TRBJ1-5, is DAGVTQSPTHLIKTRGQQVTLRCSPKSGHDTVSWYQQALGQGPQFIFQYYEEEERQRGNFPDRFSGHQFPNYSSELNVNALLLGDSALYLCASSRRTNNQPQHFGDGTRLSIL.

This clone was recorded a few times. V and J are TRBV9 and TRBJ2-1; perhaps TRBD1 as D (6 bases). V was clipped by 4 bases and J by 2 bases, with 16 bases between them. Germline V gives CDR1 SGDLS, CDR2 YYNGEE. The CDR3 has 16 residues. In nucleotides, the CDR3 is TGTGCCAGCAGCCCCCCGGACAGCTTGCCCTACAATGAGCAGTTCTTC. It is translated as CASSPPDSLPYNEQFF. The entire variable domain, with the rest obtained from reference TRBV9 and TRBJ2-1, is as follows: DSGVTQTPKHLITATGQRVTLRCSPRSGDLSVYWYQQSLDQGLQFLIQYYNGEERAKGNILERFSAQQFPDLHSELNLSSLELGDSALYFCASSPPDSLPYNEQFFGPGTRLTVL.

This chain links TRBV5-1 with TRBJ1-3; 8 bases are a match to TRBD1. The CDR3 sequence is 14 residues long. Germline trimming cut 4 bases from V and 1 base from J; bases unmatched to any gene: 1. Looked up from germline, CDR1 is SGHRS and CDR2 is YFSETQ. The CDR3 loop reads CASSRQGSGNTIYF. The DNA for the CDR3 is TGCGCCAGCAGCCGACAGGGGTCTGGAAACACCATATATTTT. Filled out from reference TRBV5-1 and TRBJ1-3, the complete variable domain reads KAGVTQTPRYLIKTRGQQVTLSCSPISGHRSVSWYQQTPGQGLQFLFEYFSETQRNKGNFPGRFSGRQFSNSRSEMNVSTLELGDSALYLCASSRQGSGNTIYFGEGSWLTVV.

This chain connects TRBV28 to TRBJ1-6; 7 bases line up with TRBD1. The germline CDR1 and CDR2 sequences are MDHEN and SYDVKM. V shed 4 bases and J 9 bases; nucleotides not matched to a gene: 9. This CDR3 has 15 residues. This CDR3 reads CASSSPTGQFSPLHF. The CDR3 DNA reads TGTGCCAGCAGTTCTCCGACAGGGCAATTTTCACCCCTCCACTTT. The variable domain in full, completed from reference TRBV28 and TRBJ1-6, reads DVKVTQSSRYLVKRTGEKVFLECVQDMDHENMFWYRQDPGLGLRLIYFSYDVKMKEKGDIPEGYSVSREKKERFSLILESASTNQTSMYLCASSSPTGQFSPLHFGNGTRLTVT.